This TCR beta chain is drawn from a study of T cells in localized non-small cell lung cancer. Method: immunoSEQ multiplex PCR; TCRdb's copy keeps in-frame clones and lacks some. The sample records about 20,000 clones, roughly nine tenths being singletons. Study results and caveats: Higher adjacent-lung clonality was associated with shorter survival. Uninvolved adjacent lung had the highest recorded T cell clonality, with tumor below it. The tumor had only one region sequenced, so heterogeneity remains possible. Adjacent lung had a median around 60 of the 100 largest tumor clones.

Trimming took 3 bases from V and 2 from J, leaving 8 bases between them. The CDR3 sequence is 13 residues long. Germline V gene lookup returns CDR1 SGHNT and CDR2 YYREEE (reference sequence). This clone was observed a single time. Its antigen is unknown. The sequence was collected from a man aged 35-75 years with stage II squamous cell lung carcinoma. The gene calls are TRBV5-4 and TRBJ1-2; D ambiguous. The source material was PBMCs, sampled before any cancer treatment. The CDR3 loop is CASSSARNYGYTF. The CDR3 bases are TGTGCCAGCAGCTCCGCACGGAACTATGGCTACACCTTC.